The clone carrying this T cell receptor beta chain was found many times. What it binds is not known. Hyperthyroidism, newly diagnosed and lasting under 2 months, affected patients aged 18 to 65. Trimming pared 2 bases from V and 1 base from J, leaving 3 bases between. The germline CDR1 and CDR2 sequences are SGHTS and YDEGEE. The CDR3 runs to 12 residues. The sample is drawn from a study of T cells in Graves' hyperthyroidism and ophthalmopathy. The study's findings and limits: The majority of expanded thyroid clonotypes above 0.001 also appeared in blood.

Amplified TCR beta CDR3 regions came from RNA transcripts. HTBI primers drove first-round RT-PCR of the TCR CDR3. TCRdb reanalysed the multiplex PCR reads using MiXCR and keeps one entry per CDR3 protein. The sample lists some 150,000 distinct CDR3 sequences, approximately 24% occurring once. This receptor was obtained from a woman aged 45-59 years with Graves' hyperthyroidism that later progressed to Graves' ophthalmopathy. Sequencing used blood. The chain couples TRBV5-8 to TRBJ1-1, with D unresolved. The CDR3 sequence: CASSLPNTEAFF. As DNA, the CDR3 is TGTGCCAGCAGCTTACCGAACACTGAAGCTTTCTTT.